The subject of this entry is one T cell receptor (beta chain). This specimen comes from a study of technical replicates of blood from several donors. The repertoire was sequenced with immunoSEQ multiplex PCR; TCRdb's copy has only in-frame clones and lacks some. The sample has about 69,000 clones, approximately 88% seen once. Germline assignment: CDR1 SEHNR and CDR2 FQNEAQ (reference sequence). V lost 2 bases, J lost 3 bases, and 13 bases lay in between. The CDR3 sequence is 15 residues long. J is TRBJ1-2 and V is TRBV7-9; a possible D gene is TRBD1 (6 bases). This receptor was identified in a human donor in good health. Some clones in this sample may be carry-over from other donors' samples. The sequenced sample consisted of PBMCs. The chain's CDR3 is CASSLQGLPYYGYTF. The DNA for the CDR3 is TGTGCCAGCAGCTTACAGGGGCTCCCCTACTATGGCTACACCTTC.